This TCR beta chain was recorded in a study of blood T cell repertoires in COVID-19. Study summary: T cells, B-cell-depleted T cells, or PBMCs provided the cDNA or gDNA that served as material.

The CDR3 is 17 residues long. Germline lookup yields CDR1 SGHNT and CDR2 YENEEA. The junction had 6 bases not matched to a gene; V was cut back by 5 bases and J by 0 bases. Profiled with immunoSEQ multiplex PCR; TCRdb holds only in-frame clones, not every one. The top ten hold around 20% of the sample, which has some 65,000 clones, around 90% seen once. This TCR came from a woman older than 75 with active COVID-19. The material sequenced was peripheral blood. This sequence joins TRBV11-3 and TRBJ2-3; 12 nucleotides match TRBD2. In DNA, the CDR3 is TGTGCCAGCAGCGCCCTCACTAGCGGGGGGAGCACAGATACGCAGTATTTT. As protein: CASSALTSGGSTDTQYF. The entire variable domain, with the rest obtained from reference TRBV11-3 and TRBJ2-3, is as follows: EAGVVQSPRYKIIEKKQPVAFWCNPISGHNTLYWYLQNLGQGPELLIRYENEEAVDDSQLPKDRFSAERLKGVDSTLKIQPAELGDSAVYLCASSALTSGGSTDTQYFGPGTRLTVL.